A single sample is the source of the 9 T cell receptor beta chains below, sequenced in a study of blood T cell repertoires in COVID-19 (dated by TCRdb to 2020 to 2022). To prepare the library, the immunoSEQ multiplex PCR assay was applied. TCRdb stores this immuneACCESS table with in-frame sequences only. Part of the clones is absent; in the studies checked, under half of the shortfall reflects unresolved V genes, and no reason is known for the rest. This sample has 18,000 or so clones in its table, and 93% of those were observed once. The top ten clonotypes cover over 3.5% of the sample. Specimen: peripheral blood. These receptors all come from a woman aged 45 to 65 with active COVID-19.

The chain carries TRBV21-1 and TRBJ2-1; TRBD2 is the table's D call and was not checked against the DNA. TRBV21-1 is flagged as a pseudogene. CDR3 length: 9 amino acids. As DNA, the CDR3 is TGTGCCAGCACCGGCGGGCAGTTCTTC. As protein: CASTGGQFF.

CDR3 DNA: TGTGCCAGCAGTTCGGACGGGGGCAATCAGCCCCAGCATTTT. Translated: CASSSDGGNQPQHF. The chain carries TRBV27 and TRBJ1-5; D is unresolved. The CDR3 consists of 14 residues. V shed 4 bases and J shed 2 bases, with 9 bases lying between them. CDR1 is MNHEY and CDR2 is SMNVEV in the germline V gene (reference sequence).

The chain uses TRBV28 and TRBJ1-2, with D unresolved. Per germline, CDR1 MDHEN and CDR2 SYDVKM. V gave up 5 bases and J gave up 9 bases, with 16 bases separating them. There are 13 residues in the CDR3. This CDR3 is CASSPPAGRSYTF. DNA for the CDR3: TGTGCCAGCAGTCCCCCGGCGGGGAGGAGCTACACCTTC.

V gene TRBV19 combines with J gene TRBJ2-7, with D possibly being TRBD2 (6 bases). Germline loops: CDR1 LNHDA, CDR2 SQIVND (reference sequence). V was pared by 8 bases and J by 3 bases, with 20 bases between. This CDR3 is 15 amino acids long. CDR3 sequence: CASAESRDSGYEQYF. CDR3 bases: TGTGCCAGTGCTGAATCCCGGGACTCCGGCTACGAGCAGTACTTC.

V gene TRBV11-2 combines with J gene TRBJ2-5; TRBD2 might be the D (6 bases). Between the trimmed V and J ends, which lost 3 bases and 4 bases, there was a span of 15 bases. Germline lookup yields CDR1 SGHAT and CDR2 FQNNGV. CDR3 length: 15 amino acids. The chain's CDR3 is CASSFGQGGLETQYF. Here the CDR3 DNA reads TGTGCCAGCAGCTTTGGCCAGGGAGGACTAGAGACCCAGTACTTC. Together with reference TRBV11-2 and TRBJ2-5, the CDR3 gives the full variable domain: EAGVAQSPRYKIIEKRQSVAFWCNPISGHATLYWYQQILGQGPKLLIQFQNNGVVDDSQLPKDRFSAERLKGVDSTLKIQPAKLEDSAVYLCASSFGQGGLETQYFGPGTRLLVL.

V usage is TRBV5-1 and J usage is TRBJ2-1; 10 positions agree with TRBD2. From germline, CDR1 is SGHRS and CDR2 YFSETQ. J lost 6 bases, V lost 0 bases, and 6 bases had no gene match. There are 16 residues in the CDR3. The CDR3 nucleotides read TGCGCCAGCAGCTTGGGAAGGGCTAGCGGGAGCAATGAGCAGTTCTTC. It yields the protein CASSLGRASGSNEQFF.

The J gene is TRBJ1-3, the V gene TRBV5-5; TRBD1 might be the D (5 bases). Trimming removed 6 bases from V and 2 bases from J, with 12 bases in between. This CDR3 is built from 14 residues. Germline V CDR1 and CDR2: SGHKS, YYEKEE (reference sequence). The CDR3 region is CASTPGGTGNTIYF. CDR3 nucleotides: TGTGCCAGCACCCCCGGGGGTACTGGAAACACCATATATTTT.

The chain combines TRBV4-1 with TRBJ2-7; 12 nucleotides line up with TRBD2. Germline-derived CDR1 and CDR2 are MGHRA and YSYEKL. The CDR3 is 16 amino acids. J gave up 5 bases and V 4 bases, and 9 bases lay outside the gene matches. As DNA, the CDR3 is TGCGCCAGCAGCCCGTTTGGGACTAGCGGGCTGGACGAGCAGTACTTC. This gives the protein CASSPFGTSGLDEQYF.

The chain employs TRBV5-6 and TRBJ2-1, with 10 nucleotides matching TRBD2. Per germline, CDR1 SGHDT and CDR2 YYEEEE. The junction had 1 base not matched to a gene; V was cut back by 2 bases and J by 5 bases. The CDR3 spans 14 residues. The CDR3 nucleotides are TGTGCCAGCAGCTTCAGCGGGAGGGACAATGAGCAGTTCTTC. Its protein is CASSFSGRDNEQFF. Drawing the rest from reference TRBV5-6 and TRBJ2-1, the complete variable domain is DAGVTQSPTHLIKTRGQQVTLRCSPKSGHDTVSWYQQALGQGPQFIFQYYEEEERQRGNFPDRFSGHQFPNYSSELNVNALLLGDSALYLCASSFSGRDNEQFFGPGTRLTVL.